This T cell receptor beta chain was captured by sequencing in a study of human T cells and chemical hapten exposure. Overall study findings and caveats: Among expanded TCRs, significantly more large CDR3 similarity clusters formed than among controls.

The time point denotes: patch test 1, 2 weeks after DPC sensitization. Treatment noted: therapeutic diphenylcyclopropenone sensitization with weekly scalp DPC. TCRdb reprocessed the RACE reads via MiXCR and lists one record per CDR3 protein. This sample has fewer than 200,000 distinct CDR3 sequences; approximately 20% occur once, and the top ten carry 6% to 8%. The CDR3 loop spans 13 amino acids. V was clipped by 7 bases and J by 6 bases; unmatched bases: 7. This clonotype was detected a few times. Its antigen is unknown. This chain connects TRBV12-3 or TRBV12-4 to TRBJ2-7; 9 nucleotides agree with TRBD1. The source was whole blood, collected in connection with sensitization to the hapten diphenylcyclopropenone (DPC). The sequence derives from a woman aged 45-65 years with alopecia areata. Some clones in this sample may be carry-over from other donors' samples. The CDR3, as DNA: TGTGCCAGCACCCGGACAGGGGCCTCCGAGCAGTACTTC. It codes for CASTRTGASEQYF.